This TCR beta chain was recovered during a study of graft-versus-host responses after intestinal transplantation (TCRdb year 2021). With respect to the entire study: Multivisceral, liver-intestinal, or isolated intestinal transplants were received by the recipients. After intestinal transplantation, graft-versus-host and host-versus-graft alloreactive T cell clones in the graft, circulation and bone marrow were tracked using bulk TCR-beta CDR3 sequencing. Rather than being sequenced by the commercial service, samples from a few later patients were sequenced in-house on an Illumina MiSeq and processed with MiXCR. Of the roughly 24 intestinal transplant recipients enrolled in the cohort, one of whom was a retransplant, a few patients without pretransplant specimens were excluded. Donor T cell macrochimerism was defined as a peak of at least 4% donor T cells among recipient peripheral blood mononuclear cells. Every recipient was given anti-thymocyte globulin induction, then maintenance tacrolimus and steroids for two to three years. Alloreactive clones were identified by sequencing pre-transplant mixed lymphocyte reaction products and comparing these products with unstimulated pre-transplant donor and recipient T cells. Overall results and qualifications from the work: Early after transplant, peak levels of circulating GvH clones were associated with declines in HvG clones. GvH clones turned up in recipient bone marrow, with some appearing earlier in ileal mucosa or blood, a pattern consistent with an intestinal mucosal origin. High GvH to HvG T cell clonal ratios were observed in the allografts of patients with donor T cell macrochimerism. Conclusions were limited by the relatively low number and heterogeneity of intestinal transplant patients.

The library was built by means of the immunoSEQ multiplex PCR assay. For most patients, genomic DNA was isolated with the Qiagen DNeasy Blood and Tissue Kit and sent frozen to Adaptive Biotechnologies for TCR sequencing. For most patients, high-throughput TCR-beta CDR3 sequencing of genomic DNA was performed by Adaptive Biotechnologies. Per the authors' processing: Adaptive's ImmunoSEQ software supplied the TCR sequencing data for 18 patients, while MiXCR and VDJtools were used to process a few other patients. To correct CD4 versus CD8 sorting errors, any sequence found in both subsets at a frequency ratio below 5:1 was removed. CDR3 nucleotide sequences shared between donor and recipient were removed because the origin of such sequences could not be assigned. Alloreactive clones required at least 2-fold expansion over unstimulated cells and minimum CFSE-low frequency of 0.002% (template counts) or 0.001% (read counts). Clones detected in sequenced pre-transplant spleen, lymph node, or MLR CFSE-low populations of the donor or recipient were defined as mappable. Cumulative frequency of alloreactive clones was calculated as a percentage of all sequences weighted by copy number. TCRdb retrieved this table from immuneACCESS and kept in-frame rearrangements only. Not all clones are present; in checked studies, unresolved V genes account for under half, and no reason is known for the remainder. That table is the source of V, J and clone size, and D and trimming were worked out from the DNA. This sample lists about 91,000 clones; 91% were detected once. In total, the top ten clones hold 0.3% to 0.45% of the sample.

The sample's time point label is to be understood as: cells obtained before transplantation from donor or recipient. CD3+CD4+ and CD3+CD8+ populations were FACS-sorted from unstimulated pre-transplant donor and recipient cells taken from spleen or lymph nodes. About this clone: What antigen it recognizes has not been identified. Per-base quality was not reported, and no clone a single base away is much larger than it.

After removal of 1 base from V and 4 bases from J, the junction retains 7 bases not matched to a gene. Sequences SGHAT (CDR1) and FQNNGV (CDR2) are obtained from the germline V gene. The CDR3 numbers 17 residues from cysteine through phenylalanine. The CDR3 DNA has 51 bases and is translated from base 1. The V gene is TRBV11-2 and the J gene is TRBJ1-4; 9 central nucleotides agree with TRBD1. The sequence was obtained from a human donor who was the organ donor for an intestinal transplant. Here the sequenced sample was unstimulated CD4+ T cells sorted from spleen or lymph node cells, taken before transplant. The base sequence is TGTGCCAGCAGCTTAGCCCAGGGGACAGGGTATAATGAAAAACTGTTTTTT. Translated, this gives CASSLAQGTGYNEKLFF.